One sample yielded the 11 T cell receptor beta chains listed below, sequenced in a study of T-cell reconstitution after alpha-beta-depleted transplantation in children. Unique molecular identifiers were incorporated during preparation of the TCRbeta library. TCRdb independently ran MiXCR on the PCR reads; one entry per CDR3 protein. The sample yields about 440,000 distinct CDR3 sequences, roughly two fifths seen once. Here the sequenced sample was PBMCs, taken before TCRalphabeta/CD19-depleted stem cell transplant. These receptors were taken from a girl aged 2 to 10 with aplastic anemia, due to receive a stem cell transplant.

CDR3 DNA: TGTGCTAGTGGTTCGTCGGGGAGCCCTCTCATGAACACTGAAGCTTTCTTT. Its translation is CASGSSGSPLMNTEAFF. The gene calls are TRBV12-5 and TRBJ1-1; D gene unclear. V was clipped by 4 bases and J by 0 bases, with 18 bases between them. CDR3 length: 17 amino acids. Germline values: CDR1 LGHNT, CDR2 FRNRAP.

The chain uses TRBV29-1 and TRBJ2-7; possible D gene TRBD1, 5 bases. The CDR3 covers 13 residues. Germline CDR1 is SQVTM and CDR2 is ANQGSEA. The V gene lost 4 bases and the J gene lost 1 base, with 11 bases spanning the gap. The CDR3 reads CSVGGFASYEQYF. CDR3 nucleotide sequence: TGCAGCGTTGGGGGCTTCGCTTCCTACGAGCAGTACTTC.

The chain couples TRBV5-1 to TRBJ1-4, with D possibly TRBD1 on 5 matching bases. V dropped 1 base and J dropped 3 bases, with 13 bases sitting between them. CDR1 is SGHRS, CDR2 YFSETQ, per germline. The CDR3 runs 16 residues. The CDR3 protein is CASSLPNGASNEKLFF. The DNA for the CDR3 is TGCGCCAGCAGCTTGCCGAATGGGGCGTCTAATGAAAAACTGTTTTTT. The entire variable domain, with the rest obtained from reference TRBV5-1 and TRBJ1-4, is as follows: KAGVTQTPRYLIKTRGQQVTLSCSPISGHRSVSWYQQTPGQGLQFLFEYFSETQRNKGNFPGRFSGRQFSNSRSEMNVSTLELGDSALYLCASSLPNGASNEKLFFGSGTQLSVL.

V is TRBV6-2 or TRBV6-3 and J is TRBJ2-7; 7 bases are shared with TRBD2. V dropped 2 bases and J dropped 5; count of bases not matched to a gene: 9. Germline loops: CDR1 MNHEY, CDR2 SVGEGT. This CDR3 has 15 amino acids. The CDR3 coding sequence is TGTGCCAGCAGTTACCGGCGGGGGAGATTCAACGAGCAGTACTTC. Protein: CASSYRRGRFNEQYF.

The V gene is TRBV5-1, the J gene TRBJ1-1; TRBD1 is a possible D gene (5 bases). The V end lost 1 base, the J end lost 5 bases, and 15 bases lay between the germline ends. The CDR3 length is 15 residues. From germline, CDR1 is SGHRS and CDR2 YFSETQ. DNA of the CDR3: TGCGCCAGCAGCTTGTTCTCCAGGGCAGGAACTGAAGCTTTCTTT. Amino acid sequence: CASSLFSRAGTEAFF.

This clonotype appeared a few times. The chain links TRBV6-2 or TRBV6-3 to TRBJ1-4; possibly TRBD1 for D (5 bases). Between the trimmed V and J ends, which lost 8 bases and 8 bases, there was a span of 15 bases. The germline V gene encodes CDR1 MNHEY and CDR2 SVGEGT. The CDR3 loop spans 13 amino acids. The CDR3 here is CASGRGVGEKLFF. The CDR3 coding sequence is TGTGCCAGCGGGAGAGGGGTGGGCGAAAAACTGTTTTTT.

Only a few counts were recorded for this clonotype. V gene TRBV5-6 combines with J gene TRBJ2-7; D may match TRBD1 or TRBD2 (5 bases each). CDR1 is SGHDT and CDR2 is YYEEEE in the germline V gene. Between the trimmed V and J ends, which lost 7 bases and 3 bases, there was a span of 14 bases. CDR3 length: 13 residues. The CDR3 loop reads CASLGPPFYEQYF. The CDR3 coding sequence is TGTGCCAGCTTGGGACCCCCCTTCTACGAGCAGTACTTC.

The chain joins TRBV15 to TRBJ1-2; 10 bases fit TRBD1. This CDR3 is built from 17 residues. Germline CDR1 and CDR2: LNHNV and YYDKDF (reference sequence). Germline trimming cut 0 bases from V and 4 bases from J; bases unmatched to any gene: 8. CDR3 region: CATSRERGQGSFYGYTF. In DNA, the CDR3 is TGTGCCACCAGCAGAGAACGGGGACAGGGGTCGTTCTATGGCTACACCTTC. The full variable domain, with the rest looked up from reference TRBV15 and TRBJ1-2, is DAMVIQNPRYQVTQFGKPVTLSCSQTLNHNVMYWYQQKSSQAPKLLFHYYDKDFNNEADTPDNFQSRRPNTSFCFLDIRSPGLGDTAMYLCATSRERGQGSFYGYTFGSGTRLTVV.

This clonotype was picked up many times. The rearrangement joins TRBV23-1 to TRBJ2-2; the D call may be TRBD1 or TRBD2 (5 bases each). TRBV23-1 is reported as an ORF; its role is uncertain. The CDR3 loop spans 15 amino acids. V was clipped by 0 bases and J by 3 bases, with 8 bases between them. CDR3 sequence: CASSQSGPYTGELFF. The CDR3 nucleotides read TGCGCCAGCAGTCAATCGGGACCTTACACCGGGGAGCTGTTTTTT.

V gene TRBV20-1 combines with J gene TRBJ2-4; TRBD2 matches at 7 bases. The V gene's germline CDR1 is DFQATT and CDR2 SNEGSKA (reference sequence). CDR3 length: 17 residues. Losses at the gene ends were 2 bases for V and 7 bases for J; bases not matched to a gene: 17. CDR3 sequence reads: CSARSDETSGEGNIQYF. The CDR3 DNA sequence: TGCAGTGCTAGAAGTGACGAGACTAGTGGGGAGGGGAACATTCAGTACTTC.

The chain recombines TRBV6-5 with TRBJ1-1, with D perhaps matching TRBD1 (5 bases). V gave up 0 bases and J gave up 5 bases, with 10 bases separating them. The CDR3 is 14 residues long. The V gene's germline CDR1 is MNHEY and CDR2 SVGAGI. The CDR3 here is CASSYSQGPTEAFF. The CDR3 DNA follows: TGTGCCAGCAGTTACTCCCAGGGCCCGACTGAAGCTTTCTTT.